This entry features one T cell receptor beta chain sequence. The record originates from a study of blood T cell repertoires in COVID-19. Across the study: Sources were T cells, B-cell-depleted T cells, or PBMCs; the material itself was cDNA or gDNA.

Per the original data handling: Reference gene primers were amplified, and this amplification served to estimate nucleated cell counts. Profiled with immunoSEQ multiplex PCR; TCRdb holds only in-frame clones, not every one. Clone size and the V and J calls come from that table; the DNA yielded D and trimming. In the table there are about 260,000 clones, approximately 80% of which are singletons. The sequence was collected from a woman of 80 years or more with acute or convalescent COVID-19. The material sequenced was peripheral blood.

The CDR3 region is CASSLPGQGSYEQYF. The CDR3 DNA sequence: TGTGCCAGCAGCTTACCGGGACAGGGTTCCTACGAGCAGTACTTC. The rearrangement joins TRBV7-9 to TRBJ2-7; the match to TRBD1 covers 9 bases. Per germline, CDR1 SEHNR and CDR2 FQNEAQ (reference sequence). The CDR3 has 15 residues. Trimming removed 2 bases from V and 1 base from J; junction bases left unmatched: 3. Full variable domain (missing parts from reference TRBV7-9 and TRBJ2-7): DTGVSQNPRHKITKRGQNVTFRCDPISEHNRLYWYRQTLGQGPEFLTYFQNEAQLEKSRLLSDRFSAERPKGSFSTLEIQRTEQGDSAMYLCASSLPGQGSYEQYFGPGTRLTVT.